This entry concerns a single T cell receptor (beta chain). The target antigen is unknown. CDR1 is SGHVS and CDR2 is FQNEAQ in the germline V gene. V dropped 6 bases and J dropped 0; count of bases not matched to a gene: 9. This CDR3 comprises 17 residues. This sample stems from a study of cytomegalovirus exposure and HLA in healthy donors. Participants comprised healthy donors of bone marrow. The study ran its PCR with 60 Vbeta and 13 Jbeta primers. The method was immunoSEQ multiplex PCR; TCRdb's version includes in-frame clones alone and lacks a portion of them. In the table there are about 120,000 clones, 77% of which are singletons. General study findings and limits: In a later analysis, parvovirus B19, influenza, CMV and Epstein-Barr virus appeared linked to several top co-occurrence clusters.

The source of this sequence is a man aged 40-49 years in good health and CMV-seropositive. Sequences were obtained from PBMCs. The chain couples TRBV7-8 to TRBJ2-1; 9 bases agree with TRBD2. CDR3: CASRPMVAGDSYNEQFF. Written as DNA, the CDR3 is TGTGCCAGCAGACCAATGGTAGCGGGGGACTCCTACAATGAGCAGTTCTTC.